This T cell receptor (beta chain) comes out of a study of T-cell memory formation after mild COVID-19. CDR3 length: 16 residues. Per the germline V gene, CDR1 is MNHNS and CDR2 is SASEGT. The ends were cut back, 0 bases at V and 3 bases at J, with 14 bases in the middle. MiXCR, applied by TCRdb to the 5' RACE reads, yields one record per CDR3 protein. The data contain about 270,000 distinct CDR3 sequences, 15% to 20% of them singletons. The chain couples TRBV6-1 to TRBJ1-2, with D tentatively TRBD1 (5 bases). Specimen: PBMCs or a T cell subset sorted from them (not recorded which). This clonotype was obtained from a man aged 18 to 30 who had mild COVID-19 (a few samples of this study predate the infection). Cell type and time point are not known. CDR3 sequence: CASSEAARREYYGYTF. CDR3 sequence (DNA): TGTGCCAGCAGTGAAGCGGCCCGCAGGGAGTACTATGGCTACACCTTC.